The 26 T cell receptor beta chains listed next were all sequenced from one sample in a study of blood T cell repertoires in COVID-19. The repertoire was sequenced with immunoSEQ multiplex PCR; TCRdb's copy has only in-frame clones and lacks some. The sample contains about 48,000 clones, roughly 82% of which appear only once. The source material was peripheral blood. These receptors all come from a man aged 35 to 55 with acute or convalescent COVID-19.

The count of this clone is one. V is TRBV5-4 and J is TRBJ2-1; perhaps TRBD1 as D (6 bases). The V gene lost 5 bases and the J gene lost 0 bases, with 15 bases spanning the gap. Germline CDR1 reads SGHNT; CDR2 reads YYREEE (reference sequence). The CDR3 spans 16 residues. CDR3 in DNA: TGTGCCAGCAGTCTTCTCGGACAGACCTCCTACAATGAGCAGTTCTTC. This sequence encodes CASSLLGQTSYNEQFF.

V is TRBV9 and J is TRBJ2-3; TRBD2 agrees at 15 bases. The length of the CDR3 is 18 residues. Per the germline V gene, CDR1 is SGDLS and CDR2 is YYNGEE. V trimming: 0 bases; J trimming: 6 bases; junction bases outside the gene matches: 8. The CDR3 coding sequence is TGTGCCAGCAGCGTAGGGACTAGCGGGGGGGCCTTATGGGATACGCAGTATTTT. This codes for CASSVGTSGGALWDTQYF.

This clone was observed once. The rearrangement uses TRBV28 and TRBJ2-7; D may be TRBD1 (5 bases). The V end lost 5 bases, the J end lost 6 bases, and 11 bases lay between the germline ends. The germline gives CDR1 MDHEN, CDR2 SYDVKM. CDR3 size: 12 residues. CDR3 DNA: TGTGCCAGCAGTATCAGGGTGGGCGAGCAGTACTTC. This codes for CASSIRVGEQYF. The whole variable domain, remainder taken from reference TRBV28 and TRBJ2-7, is DVKVTQSSRYLVKRTGEKVFLECVQDMDHENMFWYRQDPGLGLRLIYFSYDVKMKEKGDIPEGYSVSREKKERFSLILESASTNQTSMYLCASSIRVGEQYFGPGTRLTVT.

The chain recombines TRBV3-1 (or the pseudogene TRBV3-2) with TRBJ2-2; 10 bases agree with TRBD1. Germline CDR1 LGHDT, CDR2 YNNKEL (reference sequence). This CDR3 is 14 amino acids long. J gave up 6 bases and V 3 bases, and 1 base lay outside the gene matches. CDR3 sequence (DNA): TGTGCCAGCAGCCAGACAGGGGGCGCCGGGGAGCTGTTTTTT. Protein: CASSQTGGAGELFF.

The V gene is TRBV24-1, the J gene TRBJ2-3; TRBD2 might be the D (5 bases). The CDR3 is 15 amino acids. Trimming removed 4 bases at V and 1 base at J, with 11 bases between. Germline lookup yields CDR1 KGHDR and CDR2 SFDVKD. The CDR3 loop reads CATSDSGYGTDTQYF. CDR3 nucleotide sequence: TGTGCCACCAGTGACTCGGGGTATGGCACAGATACGCAGTATTTT.

This clone was observed a handful of times. The CDR3 reads CASSPRTSESQYF. Written as DNA, the CDR3 is TGTGCCAGCTCACCACGAACTAGCGAAAGCCAGTACTTC. The J gene is TRBJ2-5, the V gene TRBV18; 7 nucleotides line up with TRBD2. CDR1 and CDR2 from the germline V gene are KGHSH and LQKENI. V lost 1 base, J lost 10 bases, and 6 bases stayed unmatched. This CDR3 comprises 13 residues.

This clone was detected once. The gene calls are TRBV28 and TRBJ1-5; D possibly corresponds to TRBD1 (5 bases). This CDR3 contains 15 residues. V dropped 3 bases and J dropped 6 bases, with 15 bases sitting between them. Per germline, CDR1 MDHEN and CDR2 SYDVKM. Here the CDR3 reads CASSLGPGQSQPQHF. CDR3 DNA: TGTGCCAGCAGTTTGGGGCCAGGACAAAGTCAGCCCCAGCATTTT.

V and J are TRBV11-3 and TRBJ2-1; 8 positions match TRBD1. Germline V gene data show CDR1 as SGHNT and CDR2 as YENEEA. This CDR3 region has 16 residues. The ends lost 5 bases at V and 8 bases at J; junction bases unmatched: 14. In DNA form, the CDR3 reads TGTGCCAGCAGCCTCGAGGGGCAGGGGGCGTTTTATGAGCAGTTCTTC. It encodes CASSLEGQGAFYEQFF. Using reference TRBV11-3 and TRBJ2-1 for the parts outside the CDR3, the full variable domain is EAGVVQSPRYKIIEKKQPVAFWCNPISGHNTLYWYLQNLGQGPELLIRYENEEAVDDSQLPKDRFSAERLKGVDSTLKIQPAELGDSAVYLCASSLEGQGAFYEQFFGPGTRLTVL.

The rearrangement links TRBV3-1 (or the pseudogene TRBV3-2) to TRBJ1-1; the D is unclear. The V end was cut by 0 bases, the J end by 4 bases, with 9 bases between. This CDR3 is 14 amino acids long. Germline CDR1 and CDR2: LGHDT and YNNKEL (reference sequence). In nucleotides, the CDR3 is TGTGCCAGCAGCCAAGATAAGGAGCCCACTGAAGCTTTCTTT. This encodes CASSQDKEPTEAFF.

This sequence joins TRBV12-3 or TRBV12-4 and TRBJ2-6; no clear D gene. The CDR3 runs 12 residues. V lost 4 bases to trimming and J lost 4 bases, with 2 bases between them. CDR3 protein: CASSSGANVLTF. CDR3 in DNA: TGTGCCAGCAGTTCGGGGGCCAACGTCCTGACTTTC.

CDR3 in amino acids: CATQRATASPLHF. CDR3 coding DNA: TGTGCCACCCAGCGGGCGACGGCTTCACCCCTCCACTTT. V is TRBV24-1 and J is TRBJ1-6; D remains ambiguous. Germline V gene lookup returns CDR1 KGHDR and CDR2 SFDVKD. The V and J ends lost 9 bases and 9 bases respectively, with 14 bases between them. There are 13 residues in the CDR3.

This clone was found a few times. The chain has TRBV6-5 and TRBJ1-2, with 7 bases lining up with TRBD1. This CDR3 spans 14 amino acids. J gave up 4 bases and V 5 bases, and 7 bases lay outside the gene matches. In germline, CDR1 is MNHEY, CDR2 SVGAGI. CDR3: CASSLTPGGYGYTF. The CDR3 nucleotides read TGTGCCAGCAGTCTAACCCCAGGGGGCTATGGCTACACCTTC.

The chain uses TRBV19 and TRBJ2-7, with a weak D call TRBD1 (6 bases). CDR3 length: 14 residues. CDR1 LNHDA and CDR2 SQIVND come from the germline V gene (reference sequence). Trimming took off 5 bases at V and 0 bases at J, with 11 bases between the two ends. CDR3 sequence reads: CASSDRSTSYEQYF. CDR3 in DNA: TGTGCCAGTAGTGACAGGTCGACCTCCTACGAGCAGTACTTC.

The chain joins TRBV4-3 to TRBJ2-3, with 7 bases matching TRBD1. CDR1 is LGHNA and CDR2 is YSLEER in the germline V gene. The CDR3 is 17 residues long. Germline trimming cut 6 bases from V and 0 bases from J; bases unmatched to any gene: 12. The CDR3 spells CASSYSPGTVSTDTQYF. The CDR3 nucleotides are TGCGCCAGCAGTTATTCGCCCGGGACAGTTAGCACAGATACGCAGTATTTT.

The chain combines TRBV27 with TRBJ2-7; possible D gene TRBD2, 5 bases. Trimming cost V 2 bases and J 0 bases, with 11 bases left between them. This CDR3 is 15 amino acids long. Germline assignment: CDR1 MNHEY and CDR2 SMNVEV (reference sequence). The CDR3 protein is CASSLESGSSYEQYF. DNA for the CDR3: TGTGCCAGCAGTTTAGAGAGCGGATCCTCCTACGAGCAGTACTTC.

V gene TRBV4-1 combines with J gene TRBJ1-5, with D possibly TRBD1 on 5 matching bases. Germline-derived CDR1 and CDR2 are MGHRA and YSYEKL. The ends were cut back, 3 bases at V and 5 bases at J, with 14 bases in the middle. The CDR3 loop spans 15 amino acids. The CDR3 reads CASSQMGTRDQPQHF. CDR3 in DNA: TGCGCCAGCAGCCAGATGGGGACTCGGGATCAGCCCCAGCATTTT.

V usage is TRBV19 and J usage is TRBJ2-1, with 7 bases that match TRBD1. Trimming cost V 7 bases and J 6 bases; bases outside gene matches: 15. This CDR3 region has 16 residues. Germline V lookup: CDR1 LNHDA, CDR2 SQIVND (reference sequence). The CDR3 nucleotides read TGTGCCAGTACCCCTAGGGGGACAGTAGGAGTCAATGAGCAGTTCTTC. Its translation: CASTPRGTVGVNEQFF. The full variable domain, in which reference TRBV19 and TRBJ2-1 provide the parts outside the CDR3, is DGGITQSPKYLFRKEGQNVTLSCEQNLNHDAMYWYRQDPGQGLRLIYYSQIVNDFQKGDIAEGYSVSREKKESFPLTVTSAQKNPTAFYLCASTPRGTVGVNEQFFGPGTRLTVL.

This clone was counted between two and nine times. The chain carries TRBV5-1 and TRBJ2-1; 11 bases fit TRBD1. The junction had 7 bases not matched to a gene; V was cut back by 0 bases and J by 8 bases. Germline assignment: CDR1 SGHRS and CDR2 YFSETQ. The CDR3 is 16 amino acids. The CDR3 loop reads CASSLEGTGGSDEQFF. CDR3 bases: TGCGCCAGCAGCTTGGAAGGGACAGGGGGTTCTGATGAGCAGTTCTTC.

The chain joins TRBV3-1 (or the pseudogene TRBV3-2) to TRBJ2-7; D may be TRBD2 (5 bases). CDR3 size: 12 residues. V shed 7 bases and J shed 4 bases, with 11 bases lying between them. The germline CDR1 and CDR2 sequences are LGHDT and YNNKEL (reference sequence). The CDR3: CASTGIGYEQYF. The CDR3 DNA sequence: TGTGCCAGCACGGGGATCGGGTACGAGCAGTACTTC.

The chain links TRBV21-1 to TRBJ2-7; TRBD1 is taken as the D call from the table, unchecked against the DNA. TRBV21-1 is a pseudogene locus. The CDR3 has 17 amino acids. CDR3 sequence reads: CASSKAYSRVGSYEQYF. The DNA of the CDR3 is TGTGCCAGCAGCAAGGCTTATTCCAGGGTTGGCTCCTACGAGCAGTACTTC.

The V call is TRBV18, the J call TRBJ2-3; D unresolved. V was trimmed by 2 bases and J by 5 bases, leaving 11 bases between them. This CDR3 is 14 amino acids long. CDR1 is KGHSH, CDR2 LQKENI, per germline. The CDR3, as DNA: TGTGCCAGCTCACCATTACCGCCACTAGATACGCAGTATTTT. Residues: CASSPLPPLDTQYF.

The chain uses TRBV29-1 and TRBJ1-2, with 8 bases matching TRBD1. V trimming: 4 bases; J trimming: 6 bases; junction bases outside the gene matches: 16. Per germline, CDR1 SQVTM and CDR2 ANQGSEA. The CDR3 sequence is 16 residues long. The CDR3 here is CSVGPKTGQVRNGYTF. Here the CDR3 DNA reads TGCAGCGTTGGGCCAAAAACGGGACAGGTCAGAAATGGCTACACCTTC.

This clone was recorded only once. The rearrangement links TRBV28 to TRBJ1-2; 10 bases match TRBD1. There are 14 residues in the CDR3. CDR1 MDHEN and CDR2 SYDVKM come from the germline V gene. The ends lost 6 bases at V and 6 bases at J; junction bases unmatched: 7. CDR3 bases: TGTGCCAGCAGAGGGACAGGGGCAGGGCATGGCTACACCTTC. Residues: CASRGTGAGHGYTF.

This clone was picked up one time. The chain carries TRBV29-1 and TRBJ1-1; perhaps TRBD1 as D (6 bases). The V gene's germline CDR1 is SQVTM and CDR2 ANQGSEA. This CDR3 has 16 residues. Trimming took 5 bases from V and 5 from J, leaving 24 bases between them. In nucleotides, the CDR3 is TGCAGCGTTAGAGGTCCGGGACACCCCCCAGGGACTGAAGCTTTCTTT. As protein: CSVRGPGHPPGTEAFF.

The CDR3, as DNA: TGTGCCTGGAGACAGCACACCGGGGAGCTGTTTTTT. It codes for CAWRQHTGELFF. This chain uses TRBV30 with TRBJ2-2, with D unclear. V dropped 3 bases and J dropped 3 bases, with 5 bases sitting between them. Germline V gene sequence: CDR1 GTSNPN, CDR2 SVGIG (reference sequence). This CDR3 comprises 12 residues.

The chain joins TRBV18 to TRBJ1-3; tentative D call: TRBD1 (6 bases). The CDR3 contains 14 residues. V shed 6 bases and J shed 1 base, with 10 bases lying between them. CDR1 and CDR2 from the germline V gene are KGHSH and LQKENI. CDR3 DNA sequence: TGTGCCAGCTCTCTCCAGGGGTCTGGAAACACCATATATTTT. Translated, it gives CASSLQGSGNTIYF.